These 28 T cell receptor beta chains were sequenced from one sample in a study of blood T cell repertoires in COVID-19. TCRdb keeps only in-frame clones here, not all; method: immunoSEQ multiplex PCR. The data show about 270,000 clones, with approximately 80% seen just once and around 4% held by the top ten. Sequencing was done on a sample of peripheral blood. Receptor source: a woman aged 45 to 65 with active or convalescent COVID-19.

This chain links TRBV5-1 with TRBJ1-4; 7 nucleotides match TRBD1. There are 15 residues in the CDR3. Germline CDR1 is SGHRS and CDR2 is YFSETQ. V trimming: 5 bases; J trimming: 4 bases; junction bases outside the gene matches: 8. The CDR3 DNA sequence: TGCGCCAGCAGTCACGAGGGACAGCTTAATGAAAAACTGTTTTTT. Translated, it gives CASSHEGQLNEKLFF.

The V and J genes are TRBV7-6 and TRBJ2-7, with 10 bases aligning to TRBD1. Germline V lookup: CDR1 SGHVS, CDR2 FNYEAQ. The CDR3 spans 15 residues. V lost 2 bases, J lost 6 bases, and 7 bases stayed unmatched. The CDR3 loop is CASSLRWDRGVEQYF. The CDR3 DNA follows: TGTGCCAGCAGCTTAAGATGGGACAGGGGAGTCGAGCAGTACTTC.

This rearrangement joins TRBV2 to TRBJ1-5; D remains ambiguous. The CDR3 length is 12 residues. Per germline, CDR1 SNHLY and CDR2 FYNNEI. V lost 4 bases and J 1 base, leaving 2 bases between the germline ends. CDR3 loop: CASSVSNQPQHF. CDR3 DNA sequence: TGTGCCAGCAGTGTAAGCAATCAGCCCCAGCATTTT.

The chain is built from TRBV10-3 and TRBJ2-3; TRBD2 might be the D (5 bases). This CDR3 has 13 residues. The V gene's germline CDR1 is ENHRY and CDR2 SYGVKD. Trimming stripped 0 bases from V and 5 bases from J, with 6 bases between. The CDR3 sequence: CAISESSGDTQYF. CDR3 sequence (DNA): TGTGCCATCAGTGAGTCAAGCGGAGATACGCAGTATTTT.

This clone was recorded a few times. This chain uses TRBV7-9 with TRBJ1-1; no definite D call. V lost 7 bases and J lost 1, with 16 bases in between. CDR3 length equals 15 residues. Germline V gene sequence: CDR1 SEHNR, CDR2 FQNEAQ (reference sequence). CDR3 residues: CASTLLGPANTEAFF. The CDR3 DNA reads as TGTGCCAGCACCCTCCTAGGCCCCGCGAACACTGAAGCTTTCTTT.

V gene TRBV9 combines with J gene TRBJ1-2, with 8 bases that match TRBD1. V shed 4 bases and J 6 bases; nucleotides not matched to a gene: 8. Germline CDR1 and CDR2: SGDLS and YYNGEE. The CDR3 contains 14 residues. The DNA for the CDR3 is TGTGCCAGCAGCTTACAGGGGGGGAACAATGGCTACACCTTC. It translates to CASSLQGGNNGYTF.

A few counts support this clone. CDR3 coding DNA: TGTGCCAGCAGTGGGGACAGTCTATTGAGCTCCTATAATTCACCCCTCCACTTT. Protein: CASSGDSLLSSYNSPLHF. The chain employs TRBV2 and TRBJ1-6; 7 bases match TRBD1. The CDR3 loop spans 18 amino acids. Germline V gene data show CDR1 as SNHLY and CDR2 as FYNNEI. V lost 4 bases and J lost 0; bases outside the gene matches: 9.

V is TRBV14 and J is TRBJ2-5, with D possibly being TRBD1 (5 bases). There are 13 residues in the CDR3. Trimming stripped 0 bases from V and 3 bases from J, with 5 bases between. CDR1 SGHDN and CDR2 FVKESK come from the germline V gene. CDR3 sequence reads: CASSQETEETQYF. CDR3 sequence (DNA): TGTGCCAGCAGCCAAGAGACAGAAGAGACCCAGTACTTC.

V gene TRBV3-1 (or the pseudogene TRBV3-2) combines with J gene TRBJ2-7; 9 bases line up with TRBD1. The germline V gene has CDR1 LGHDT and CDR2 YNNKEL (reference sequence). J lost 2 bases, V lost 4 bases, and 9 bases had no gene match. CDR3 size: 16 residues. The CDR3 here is CASSPGGGQGAYEQYF. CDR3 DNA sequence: TGTGCCAGCAGCCCCGGTGGGGGACAGGGTGCCTACGAGCAGTACTTC.

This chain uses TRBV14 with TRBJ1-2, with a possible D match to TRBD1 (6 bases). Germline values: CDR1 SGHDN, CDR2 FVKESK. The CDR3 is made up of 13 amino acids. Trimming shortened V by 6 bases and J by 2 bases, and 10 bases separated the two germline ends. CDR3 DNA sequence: TGTGCCAGCAGTCCACAGGGAAACTATGGCTACACCTTC. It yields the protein CASSPQGNYGYTF.

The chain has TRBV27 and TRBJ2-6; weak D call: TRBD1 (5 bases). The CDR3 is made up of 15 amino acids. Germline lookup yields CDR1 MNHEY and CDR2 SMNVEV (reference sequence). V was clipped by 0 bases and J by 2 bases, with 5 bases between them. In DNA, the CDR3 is TGTGCCAGCAGTTTATCCAGGGCTGGGGCCAACGTCCTGACTTTC. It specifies CASSLSRAGANVLTF.

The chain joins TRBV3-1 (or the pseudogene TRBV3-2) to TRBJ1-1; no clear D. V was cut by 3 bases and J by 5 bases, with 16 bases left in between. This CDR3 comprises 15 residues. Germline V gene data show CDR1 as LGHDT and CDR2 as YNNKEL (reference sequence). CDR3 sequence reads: CASSHREREQTEAFF. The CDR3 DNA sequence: TGTGCCAGCAGCCACCGAGAACGGGAGCAGACTGAAGCTTTCTTT.

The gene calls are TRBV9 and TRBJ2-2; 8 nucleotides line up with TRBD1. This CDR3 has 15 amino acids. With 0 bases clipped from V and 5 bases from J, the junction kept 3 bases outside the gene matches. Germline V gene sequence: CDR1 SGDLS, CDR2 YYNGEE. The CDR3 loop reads CASSVVQGATGELFF. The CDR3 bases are TGTGCCAGCAGCGTAGTCCAGGGGGCGACCGGGGAGCTGTTTTTT.

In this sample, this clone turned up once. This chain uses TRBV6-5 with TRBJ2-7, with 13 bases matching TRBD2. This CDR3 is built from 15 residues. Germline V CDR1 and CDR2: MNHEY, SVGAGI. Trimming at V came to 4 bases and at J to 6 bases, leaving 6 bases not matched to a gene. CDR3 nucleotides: TGTGCCAGCAGTTCCTGGACTAGCGGGAGAGGCGAGCAGTACTTC. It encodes CASSSWTSGRGEQYF.

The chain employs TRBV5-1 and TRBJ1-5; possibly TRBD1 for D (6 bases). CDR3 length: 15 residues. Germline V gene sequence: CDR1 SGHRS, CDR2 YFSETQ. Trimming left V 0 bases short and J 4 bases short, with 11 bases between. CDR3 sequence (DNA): TGCGCCAGCAGCTTGGACGGACAGAAAAATCAGCCCCAGCATTTT. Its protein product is CASSLDGQKNQPQHF.

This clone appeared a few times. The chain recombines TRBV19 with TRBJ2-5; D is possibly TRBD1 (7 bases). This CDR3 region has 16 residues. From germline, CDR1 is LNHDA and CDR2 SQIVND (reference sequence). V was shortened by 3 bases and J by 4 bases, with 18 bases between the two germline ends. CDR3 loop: CASSITGGGKGETQYF. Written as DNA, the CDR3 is TGTGCCAGTAGTATTACCGGAGGGGGCAAGGGAGAGACCCAGTACTTC.

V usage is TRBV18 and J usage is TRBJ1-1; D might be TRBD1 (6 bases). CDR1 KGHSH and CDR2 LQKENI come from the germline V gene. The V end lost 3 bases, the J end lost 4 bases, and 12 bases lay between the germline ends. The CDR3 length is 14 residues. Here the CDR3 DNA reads TGTGCCAGCTCACCGCTGGGGGCTGGCACTGAAGCTTTCTTT. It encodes CASSPLGAGTEAFF.

CDR3 nucleotide sequence: TGTGCCAGCAGCTTCTTAAGACTCGTTCGCTACGAGCAGTACTTC. Amino acid sequence: CASSFLRLVRYEQYF. The J gene is TRBJ2-7, the V gene TRBV11-2; D is unresolved. The CDR3 has 15 amino acids. V gave up 3 bases and J gave up 3 bases, with 15 bases separating them. Germline CDR1 SGHAT, CDR2 FQNNGV.

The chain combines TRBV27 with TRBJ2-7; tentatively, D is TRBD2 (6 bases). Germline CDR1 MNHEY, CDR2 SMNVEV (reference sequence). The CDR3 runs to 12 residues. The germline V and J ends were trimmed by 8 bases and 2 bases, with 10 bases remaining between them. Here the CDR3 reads CASGGGAYEQYF. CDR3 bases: TGTGCCAGCGGCGGAGGGGCCTACGAGCAGTACTTC.

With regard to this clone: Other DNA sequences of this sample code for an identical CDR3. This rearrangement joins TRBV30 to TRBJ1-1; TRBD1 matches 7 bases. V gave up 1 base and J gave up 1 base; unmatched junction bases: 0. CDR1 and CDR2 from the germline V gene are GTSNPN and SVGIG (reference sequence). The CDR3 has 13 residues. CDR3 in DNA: TGTGCCTGGAGTGGACAGGGGAACACTGAAGCTTTCTTT. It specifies CAWSGQGNTEAFF.

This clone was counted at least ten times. The CDR3 spells CASSFWAREETQYF. The DNA for the CDR3 is TGTGCCAGCAGCTTCTGGGCCAGGGAAGAGACCCAGTACTTC. V and J are TRBV7-9 and TRBJ2-5; D may be TRBD1 (5 bases). The germline V gene encodes CDR1 SEHNR and CDR2 FQNEAQ (reference sequence). The CDR3 extends over 14 amino acids. Trimming pared 3 bases from V and 3 bases from J, leaving 11 bases between.

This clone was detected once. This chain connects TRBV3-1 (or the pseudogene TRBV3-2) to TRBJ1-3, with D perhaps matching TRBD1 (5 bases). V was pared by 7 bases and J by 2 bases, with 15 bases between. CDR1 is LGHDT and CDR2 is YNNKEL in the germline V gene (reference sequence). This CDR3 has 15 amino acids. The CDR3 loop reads CASTVAGGAGNTIYF. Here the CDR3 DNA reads TGTGCCAGCACCGTGGCGGGGGGGGCTGGAAACACCATATATTTT.

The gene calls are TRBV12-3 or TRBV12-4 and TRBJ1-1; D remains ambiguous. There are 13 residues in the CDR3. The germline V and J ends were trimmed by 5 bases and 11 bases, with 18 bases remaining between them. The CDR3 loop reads CASSTRELPRAFF. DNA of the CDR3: TGTGCCAGCAGTACTCGGGAGTTACCCAGGGCTTTCTTT.

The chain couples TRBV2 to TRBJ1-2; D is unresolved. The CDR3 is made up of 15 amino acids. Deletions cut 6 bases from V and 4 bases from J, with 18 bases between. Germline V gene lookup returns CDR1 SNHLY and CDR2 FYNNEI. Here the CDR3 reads CASRSPLTPAYGYTF. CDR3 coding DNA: TGTGCCAGCAGGTCACCTTTGACACCTGCCTATGGCTACACCTTC.

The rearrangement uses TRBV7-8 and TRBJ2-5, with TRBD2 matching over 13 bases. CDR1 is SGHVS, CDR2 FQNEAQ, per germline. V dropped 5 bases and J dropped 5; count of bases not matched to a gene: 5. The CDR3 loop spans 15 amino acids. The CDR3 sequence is CASSRGLAGAETQYF. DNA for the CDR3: TGTGCCAGCAGCCGAGGACTAGCGGGAGCGGAGACCCAGTACTTC.

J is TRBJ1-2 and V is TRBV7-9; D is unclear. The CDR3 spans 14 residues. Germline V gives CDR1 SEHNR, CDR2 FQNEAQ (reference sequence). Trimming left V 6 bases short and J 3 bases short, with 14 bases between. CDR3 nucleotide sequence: TGTGCCAGCAGTGTGTCGGGGATTCACTATGGCTACACCTTC. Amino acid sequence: CASSVSGIHYGYTF.

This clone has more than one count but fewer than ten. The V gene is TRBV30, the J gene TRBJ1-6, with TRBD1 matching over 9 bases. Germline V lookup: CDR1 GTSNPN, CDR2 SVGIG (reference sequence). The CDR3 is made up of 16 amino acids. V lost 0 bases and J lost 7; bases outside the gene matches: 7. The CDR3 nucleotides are TGTGCCTGGAGTGTACCCGACAGGGGGAGGAATTCACCCCTCCACTTT. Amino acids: CAWSVPDRGRNSPLHF.

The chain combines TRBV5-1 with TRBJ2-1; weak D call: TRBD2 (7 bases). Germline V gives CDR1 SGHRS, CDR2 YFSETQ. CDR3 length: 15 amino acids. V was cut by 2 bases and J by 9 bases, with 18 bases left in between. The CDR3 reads CASSLWDYPTGEQFF. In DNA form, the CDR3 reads TGCGCCAGCAGCTTATGGGACTACCCGACAGGTGAGCAGTTCTTC.